Each of the 21 T cell receptor beta chains below was sequenced from the same sample in a study of T-cell reconstitution after alpha-beta-depleted transplantation in children. The TCRbeta library incorporated unique molecular identifiers. TCRdb reprocessed the PCR reads via MiXCR and lists one record per CDR3 protein. The data show 450,000 to 550,000 distinct CDR3 sequences, with over 9.5% seen just once and about 15% held by the top ten. The sample in question was PBMCs, mostly from graft donor cells, obtained 180 days after TCRalphabeta/CD19-depleted stem cell transplant. The receptors shown here come from a female patient aged 2 to 10 who had a stem cell transplant for aplastic anemia, so the T cells may come from the graft donor.

The chain employs TRBV25-1 and TRBJ1-6, with D uncertain. The CDR3 totals 14 residues. Trimming took 4 bases from V and 9 from J, leaving 13 bases between them. The germline V gene has CDR1 MGHDK and CDR2 SYGVNS. The CDR3 sequence is CASSGPPGVSPLHF. The CDR3 DNA reads TGTGCCAGCAGTGGACCACCCGGGGTTTCACCCCTCCACTTT.

The CDR3 nucleotides read TGTGCCAGCAGCTTAGCGGGTCCCGGGGGGCGGTTACCCCTCCACTTT. Its protein is CASSLAGPGGRLPLHF. V and J are TRBV7-2 and TRBJ1-6; tentative D call: TRBD1 (6 bases). The CDR3 spans 16 residues. The germline V and J ends were trimmed by 0 bases and 12 bases, with 18 bases remaining between them. Germline V CDR1 and CDR2: SGHTA, FQGNSA.

The gene calls are TRBV5-1 and TRBJ1-6; tentatively, D is TRBD1 (6 bases). The CDR3 length is 14 residues. The germline V and J ends were trimmed by 4 bases and 10 bases, with 15 bases remaining between them. The germline CDR1 and CDR2 sequences are SGHRS and YFSETQ. CDR3 in amino acids: CASSAGGGGSPLHF. The CDR3 DNA reads as TGCGCCAGCAGCGCGGGAGGGGGGGGATCACCCCTCCACTTT. Using reference TRBV5-1 and TRBJ1-6 for the parts outside the CDR3, the full variable domain is KAGVTQTPRYLIKTRGQQVTLSCSPISGHRSVSWYQQTPGQGLQFLFEYFSETQRNKGNFPGRFSGRQFSNSRSEMNVSTLELGDSALYLCASSAGGGGSPLHFGNGTRLTVT.

This clonotype was observed many times. The rearrangement joins TRBV5-1 to TRBJ2-3, with D perhaps TRBD1 (5 bases). Trimming stripped 1 base from V and 0 bases from J, with 12 bases between. This CDR3 comprises 16 residues. Germline V CDR1 and CDR2: SGHRS, YFSETQ. CDR3 nucleotides: TGCGCCAGCAGCTTGCCTTTGCCAGGGAGCACAGATACGCAGTATTTT. Translated: CASSLPLPGSTDTQYF.

This clonotype was seen a few times. V is TRBV5-4 and J is TRBJ1-6; D may be TRBD1 (6 bases). This CDR3 is built from 14 residues. Germline CDR1 is SGHNT and CDR2 is YYREEE (reference sequence). Trimming left V 3 bases short and J 7 bases short, with 11 bases between. Here the CDR3 DNA reads TGTGCCAGCAGCTCAGGGGCGATGAATTCACCCCTCCACTTT. As protein: CASSSGAMNSPLHF.

Worth noting for this clonotype: Given a much more abundant clone one base away, this may be a read error. The chain employs TRBV12-3 or TRBV12-4 and TRBJ2-7; no clear D gene. This CDR3 is built from 11 residues. Trimming took 5 bases from V and 3 from J, leaving 5 bases between them. CDR3 sequence reads: CASSKNYEQYF. The CDR3 DNA is TGTGCCAGCAGTAAGAACTACGAGCAGTACTTC.

The rearrangement joins TRBV4-3 to TRBJ2-5; 7 bases line up with TRBD2. This CDR3 is 16 amino acids long. Germline lookup yields CDR1 LGHNA and CDR2 YSLEER. V shed 1 base and J 1 base; nucleotides not matched to a gene: 6. DNA of the CDR3: TGCGCCAGCAGCCAAGCTGTCGGGACTACCCAAGAGACCCAGTACTTC. It codes for CASSQAVGTTQETQYF.

This clonotype was recorded many times. The V gene is TRBV18, the J gene TRBJ2-7; D possibly uses TRBD1 or TRBD2 (6 bases each). This CDR3 comprises 13 residues. Germline CDR1 and CDR2: KGHSH and LQKENI. V was shortened by 3 bases and J by 4 bases, with 10 bases between the two germline ends. Here the CDR3 DNA reads TGTGCCAGCTCACCGACGGGGGCGTACGAGCAGTACTTC. It codes for CASSPTGAYEQYF.

The gene calls are TRBV11-3 and TRBJ2-1; TRBD2 matches 8 bases. This CDR3 is built from 15 residues. Germline trimming cut 1 base from V and 7 bases from J; bases unmatched to any gene: 6. Germline V gene data show CDR1 as SGHNT and CDR2 as YENEEA. CDR3 sequence reads: CASSLGGGRRNEQFF. DNA for the CDR3: TGTGCCAGCAGCTTAGGCGGCGGGAGGAGGAATGAGCAGTTCTTC.

This clonotype was counted a few times. The chain is built from TRBV7-2 and TRBJ2-6; D is undetermined. Trimming left V 5 bases short and J 0 bases short, with 8 bases between. The CDR3 totals 15 residues. Per germline, CDR1 SGHTA and CDR2 FQGNSA. In DNA, the CDR3 is TGTGCCAGCAGCCAGTCTTTCTCTGGGGCCAACGTCCTGACTTTC. Translation: CASSQSFSGANVLTF.

In this sample, this clonotype turned up a few times. The CDR3 DNA reads as TGCGCCAGCAGCTTCTTAGGTAGCGGGACTGTCGAGGGTACGCAGTATTTT. This codes for CASSFLGSGTVEGTQYF. This chain connects TRBV5-1 to TRBJ2-3; 8 positions match TRBD2. The CDR3 runs to 17 residues. V shed 2 bases, J shed 8 bases, and the junction held 16 bases outside the gene matches. CDR1 and CDR2 from the germline V gene are SGHRS and YFSETQ.

This clonotype was counted a few times. The chain is built from TRBV7-2 and TRBJ2-1; the match to TRBD2 covers 11 bases. The CDR3 totals 12 residues. Germline loops: CDR1 SGHTA, CDR2 FQGNSA. The junction had 6 bases not matched to a gene; V was cut back by 8 bases and J by 12 bases. CDR3 in DNA: TGTGCCAGCGGGACTAGCGGTCCGGGGCAGTTCTTC. Residues: CASGTSGPGQFF.

This clonotype was detected ten times or more. The chain is built from TRBV29-1 and TRBJ2-2, with 10 bases matching TRBD1. The V gene end was trimmed by 7 bases and the J gene end by 0 bases; junction bases not matched to a gene: 5. The CDR3 contains 15 residues. The germline V gene has CDR1 SQVTM and CDR2 ANQGSEA. CDR3 sequence: CSAKGQGSNTGELFF. The DNA for the CDR3 is TGCAGCGCAAAGGGACAGGGGTCGAACACCGGGGAGCTGTTTTTT.

In its sample, this clonotype was seen many times. The chain links TRBV12-3 or TRBV12-4 to TRBJ1-5; no reliable D call. The CDR3 spans 13 residues. V was trimmed by 1 base and J by 5 bases, leaving 6 bases between them. The CDR3 region is CASSLGGYQPQHF. The DNA of the CDR3 is TGTGCCAGCAGTTTAGGTGGCTATCAGCCCCAGCATTTT.

This clonotype came up many times. V gene TRBV10-3 combines with J gene TRBJ1-1; D remains unclear. This CDR3 spans 13 amino acids. The V gene lost 7 bases and the J gene lost 7 bases, with 16 bases spanning the gap. CDR1 is ENHRY and CDR2 is SYGVKD in the germline V gene. The CDR3 bases are TGTGCCATCAAAGATCCCCCGAGGAGTGAAGCTTTCTTT. Protein sequence: CAIKDPPRSEAFF.

In its sample, this clonotype was seen a few times. CDR3 in DNA: TGCGCCAGCAGCCAAGGTATCGGGACGCGGACTCTCTACAATGAGCAGTTCTTC. Protein sequence: CASSQGIGTRTLYNEQFF. The rearrangement links TRBV4-3 to TRBJ2-1; D assignment may be TRBD1 or TRBD2 (5 bases each). Germline V CDR1 and CDR2: LGHNA, YSLEER. Trimming stripped 1 base from V and 3 bases from J, with 19 bases between. CDR3 length equals 18 residues.

This clonotype was detected many times. The CDR3 loop is CATETESNTGELFF. The CDR3 coding sequence is TGTGCCACCGAGACGGAATCGAACACCGGGGAGCTGTTTTTT. This rearrangement joins TRBV25-1 to TRBJ2-2; the D is unclear. Germline CDR1 and CDR2: MGHDK and SYGVNS. V was pared by 10 bases and J by 0 bases, with 12 bases between. This CDR3 has 14 residues.

This clonotype was seen ten or more times. The chain couples TRBV29-1 to TRBJ2-7, with 8 bases fitting TRBD2. The CDR3 contains 15 residues. Germline loops: CDR1 SQVTM, CDR2 ANQGSEA. The J segment lost 5 bases and the V segment lost 4 bases, leaving 13 bases of the junction unmatched. CDR3 sequence (DNA): TGCAGCGTTGTCCTCCATAGCGGGGTGGTGGACGAGCAGTACTTC. It yields the protein CSVVLHSGVVDEQYF.

This clonotype was counted between two and nine times. The rearrangement uses TRBV28 and TRBJ1-2; D is possibly TRBD1 (6 bases). V was pared by 10 bases and J by 2 bases, with 8 bases between. There are 11 residues in the CDR3. Germline CDR1 is MDHEN and CDR2 is SYDVKM. CDR3 sequence: CAIGQNYGYTF. DNA of the CDR3: TGTGCCATAGGACAGAACTATGGCTACACCTTC.

This clonotype was seen ten or more times. The chain combines TRBV12-3 or TRBV12-4 with TRBJ2-7; 8 nucleotides line up with TRBD2. This CDR3 contains 16 residues. The V and J ends lost 3 bases and 0 bases, in that order; junction bases with no gene match: 7. The CDR3 DNA reads as TGTGCCAGCAGTTTGAGTAGCGGGGCGAGCTCCTACGAGCAGTACTTC. It specifies CASSLSSGASSYEQYF.

This clonotype was seen many times. V usage is TRBV28 and J usage is TRBJ1-5; D might be TRBD1 (5 bases). This CDR3 is built from 15 residues. V lost 5 bases to trimming and J lost 1 base, with 12 bases between them. Germline lookup yields CDR1 MDHEN and CDR2 SYDVKM. This chain's CDR3 is CASSTRVQSNQPQHF. In DNA form, the CDR3 reads TGTGCCAGCAGTACCAGGGTGCAAAGCAATCAGCCCCAGCATTTT.